This passage covers 11 T cell receptor beta chains from one sample sequenced in a study of cytomegalovirus exposure and HLA in healthy donors. Use of 60 Vbeta and 13 Jbeta primers characterized the PCR. This table comes from immunoSEQ multiplex PCR, and its TCRdb copy is limited to in-frame clones, with some not included. The sample has 170,000 or so clones, under 90% seen once. Sequenced sample: PBMCs. These receptors all stem from a man aged 18 to 29 in good health and CMV-seronegative.

The sample holds one count of this clone. The V gene is TRBV28, the J gene TRBJ1-4; D unclear. Trimming stripped 1 base from V and 10 bases from J, with 13 bases between. The CDR3 has 14 amino acids. The germline CDR1 and CDR2 sequences are MDHEN and SYDVKM. CDR3 protein: CASSLYGIRRKLFF. CDR3 DNA sequence: TGTGCCAGCAGTTTATATGGCATCAGGCGAAAACTGTTTTTT.

V is TRBV7-9 and J is TRBJ2-5; 10 nucleotides match TRBD2. Germline V gene lookup returns CDR1 SEHNR and CDR2 FQNEAQ (reference sequence). The CDR3 contains 17 residues. The junction had 14 bases not matched to a gene; V was cut back by 5 bases and J by 5 bases. CDR3 in DNA: TGTGCCAGCAGCCCCAAGAGGCTAGCGGGAGTTGTGGAGACCCAGTACTTC. Translated, it gives CASSPKRLAGVVETQYF.

The J gene is TRBJ1-1, the V gene TRBV30; possibly TRBD1 for D (5 bases). Germline CDR1 and CDR2: GTSNPN and SVGIG (reference sequence). The CDR3 is made up of 13 amino acids. Trimming left V 1 base short and J 8 bases short, with 14 bases between. CDR3 bases: TGTGCCTGGAGTGGGACATTCGGAGGGGAAGCTTTCTTT. Translating gives CAWSGTFGGEAFF.

This clone was counted a single time. The chain links TRBV7-9 to TRBJ2-1, with TRBD2 matching 12 bases. The CDR3 length is 17 residues. Germline trimming cut 5 bases from V and 1 base from J; bases unmatched to any gene: 6. Per germline, CDR1 SEHNR and CDR2 FQNEAQ (reference sequence). CDR3 nucleotide sequence: TGTGCCAGCAGCACGACTAGCGGGAGCCATTCCTACAATGAGCAGTTCTTC. Amino acids: CASSTTSGSHSYNEQFF.

The chain has TRBV27 and TRBJ1-5, with D tentatively TRBD1 (5 bases). V dropped 3 bases and J dropped 6 bases, with 12 bases sitting between them. The CDR3 covers 14 residues. Germline-derived CDR1 and CDR2 are MNHEY and SMNVEV (reference sequence). The CDR3 loop is CASSLGGNLQPQHF. In DNA, the CDR3 is TGTGCCAGCAGTTTGGGGGGGAACCTTCAGCCCCAGCATTTT.

This clone occurred a few times. V and J are TRBV27 and TRBJ2-2; TRBD1 is a possible D gene (5 bases). The CDR3 is 15 amino acids. The germline V gene encodes CDR1 MNHEY and CDR2 SMNVEV (reference sequence). V was shortened by 1 base and J by 3 bases, with 9 bases between the two germline ends. This CDR3 is CASSLYQGYTGELFF. The DNA for the CDR3 is TGTGCCAGCAGTTTATATCAGGGCTACACCGGGGAGCTGTTTTTT.

This clone has a handful of counts. This rearrangement joins TRBV5-6 to TRBJ2-3; 15 bases fit TRBD2. The ends lost 4 bases at V and 7 bases at J; junction bases unmatched: 7. There are 16 residues in the CDR3. The V gene's germline CDR1 is SGHDT and CDR2 YYEEEE. CDR3 DNA sequence: TGTGCCAGCAGCCAAAGGACTAGCGGGGGGGTGTATACGCAGTATTTT. Translated: CASSQRTSGGVYTQYF.

V gene TRBV19 combines with J gene TRBJ2-5, with D maybe TRBD1 (6 bases). V was shortened by 8 bases and J by 5 bases, with 12 bases between the two germline ends. CDR1 is LNHDA, CDR2 SQIVND, per germline (reference sequence). The CDR3 runs 12 residues. For the CDR3, the DNA is TGTGCCAGTGGAACAGGGATTGAGACCCAGTACTTC. Amino acids: CASGTGIETQYF.

This chain uses TRBV6-5 with TRBJ2-1; TRBD2 agrees at 16 bases. The CDR3 covers 16 residues. Germline V lookup: CDR1 MNHEY, CDR2 SVGAGI. V lost 4 bases to trimming and J lost 5 bases; unmatched junction nucleotides: 2. The CDR3 nucleotides read TGTGCCAGCAGTTCGGGACTAGCGGGAGGGGACAATGAGCAGTTCTTC. It encodes CASSSGLAGGDNEQFF.

The chain employs TRBV30 and TRBJ1-5; D is undetermined. V was pared by 1 base and J by 0 bases, with 4 bases between. CDR1 GTSNPN and CDR2 SVGIG come from the germline V gene (reference sequence). The CDR3 is 13 residues long. DNA for the CDR3: TGTGCCTGGAGTGCAGATAGCAATCAGCCCCAGCATTTT. It is translated as CAWSADSNQPQHF. Together with reference TRBV30 and TRBJ1-5, the CDR3 gives the full variable domain: SQTIHQWPATLVQPVGSPLSLECTVEGTSNPNLYWYRQAAGRGLQLLFYSVGIGQISSEVPQNLSASRPQDRQFILSSKKLLLSDSGFYLCAWSADSNQPQHFGDGTRLSIL.

The J gene is TRBJ2-7, the V gene TRBV6-6, with a weak D call TRBD2 (6 bases). CDR3 size: 13 residues. Germline V gene lookup returns CDR1 MNHNY and CDR2 SVGAGI (reference sequence). Trimming removed 3 bases at V and 7 bases at J, with 13 bases between. CDR3 coding DNA: TGTGCCAGCAGTTATAACTTTGGGAGGGAGCAGTACTTC. Translated: CASSYNFGREQYF.